The rows below give T cell receptor beta chains drawn from one sample of a study of blood T cell repertoires in COVID-19. Measured with immunoSEQ multiplex PCR; TCRdb has only the in-frame clones, and not every one. The sample lists approximately 210,000 clones; roughly four fifths were seen once. The sequenced sample consisted of PBMCs or T cells enriched from blood (not recorded which). Receptors originate from a middle-aged man who had recovered from COVID-19. Both conserved end residues are part of each CDR3. The D gene is left open where the match is weak. Not every row has a clone size; where given, it reads once, few, many or a size class.

V gene: TRBV5-1
J gene: TRBJ1-2
D gene: TRBD1
clone size: -
CDR3 protein: CASSLGGQGGYGYTF
CDR3 DNA: TGCGCCAGCAGCTTGGGGGGACAGGGTGGATATGGCTACACCTTC

V gene: TRBV4-3
J gene: TRBJ1-4
D gene: -
clone size: -
CDR3 protein: CASSQERGGAEKLFF
CDR3 DNA: TGCGCCAGCAGCCAAGAAAGGGGTGGCGCGGAGAAACTGTTTTTT

V gene: TRBV5-4
J gene: TRBJ1-3
D gene: -
clone size: -
CDR3 protein: CASSLDRVGNTIYF
CDR3 DNA: TGTGCCAGCAGCTTGGACAGGGTTGGAAACACCATATATTTT

V gene: TRBV29-1
J gene: TRBJ1-1
D gene: -
clone size: -
CDR3 protein: CSVGRERDTEAFF
CDR3 DNA: TGCAGCGTGGGGAGGGAACGGGACACTGAAGCTTTCTTT

V gene: TRBV3-1/TRBV3-2
J gene: TRBJ1-2
D gene: -
clone size: -
CDR3 protein: CASSQGGTSNYGYTF
CDR3 DNA: TGTGCCAGCAGCCAAGGCGGCACCAGTAACTATGGCTACACCTTC

V gene: TRBV29-1
J gene: TRBJ2-1
D gene: TRBD2
clone size: -
CDR3 protein: CSADLAAASNEQFF
CDR3 DNA: TGCAGCGCCGACCTAGCGGCCGCCTCTAATGAGCAGTTCTTC

V gene: TRBV6-5
J gene: TRBJ1-4
D gene: -
clone size: once
CDR3 protein: CASSYGGNEKLFF
CDR3 DNA: TGTGCCAGCAGTTATGGGGGGAATGAAAAACTGTTTTTT

V gene: TRBV4-3
J gene: TRBJ1-3
D gene: -
clone size: -
CDR3 protein: CASSQDQTGYSGNTIYF
CDR3 DNA: TGCGCCAGCAGCCAAGATCAGACAGGCTACTCTGGAAACACCATATATTTT

V gene: TRBV24-1
J gene: TRBJ2-1
D gene: TRBD2
clone size: once
CDR3 protein: CATSLAGVIKGSYNEQFF
CDR3 DNA: TGTGCCACCAGTCTAGCGGGAGTTATTAAAGGGTCCTACAATGAGCAGTTCTTC

V gene: TRBV7-2
J gene: TRBJ1-2
D gene: -
clone size: -
CDR3 protein: CASSLVAGDYGYTF
CDR3 DNA: TGTGCCAGCAGCTTAGTAGCAGGGGACTATGGCTACACCTTC

V gene: TRBV2
J gene: TRBJ1-6
D gene: -
clone size: -
CDR3 protein: CASSRGQPLNSPLHF
CDR3 DNA: TGTGCCAGCAGCCGAGGACAGCCTCTTAATTCACCCCTCCACTTT

V gene: TRBV7-8
J gene: TRBJ1-3
D gene: -
clone size: -
CDR3 protein: CASRALSGNTIYF
CDR3 DNA: TGTGCCAGCAGGGCCCTTTCTGGAAACACCATATATTTT

V gene: TRBV10-1
J gene: TRBJ2-7
D gene: TRBD2
clone size: -
CDR3 protein: CASRPSGSSEQYF
CDR3 DNA: TGCGCCAGCAGACCTAGCGGGAGCTCCGAGCAGTACTTC

V gene: TRBV6-5
J gene: TRBJ1-2
D gene: -
clone size: few
CDR3 protein: CASSYGAGTYSGYTF
CDR3 DNA: TGTGCCAGCAGTTACGGGGCAGGGACTTACTCTGGCTACACCTTC

V gene: TRBV7-2
J gene: TRBJ2-7
D gene: -
clone size: -
CDR3 protein: CASKRQVESYEQYF
CDR3 DNA: TGTGCCAGTAAACGACAGGTTGAATCCTACGAGCAGTACTTC

V gene: TRBV7-9
J gene: TRBJ2-5
D gene: -
clone size: -
CDR3 protein: CASSRTGLAEETQYF
CDR3 DNA: TGTGCCAGCAGCCGGACAGGACTAGCAGAAGAGACCCAGTACTTC

V gene: TRBV6-5
J gene: TRBJ1-1
D gene: TRBD1
clone size: -
CDR3 protein: CASSTGQGGTEAFF
CDR3 DNA: TGTGCCAGCAGTACGGGACAGGGGGGGACTGAAGCTTTCTTT

V gene: TRBV18
J gene: TRBJ1-3
D gene: TRBD1
clone size: -
CDR3 protein: CASSPRNRGSGNTIYF
CDR3 DNA: TGTGCCAGCTCACCACGGAACAGGGGGTCAGGAAACACCATATATTTT

V gene: TRBV7-2
J gene: TRBJ2-7
D gene: -
clone size: -
CDR3 protein: CASSLGGNLGLNEQYF
CDR3 DNA: TGTGCCAGCAGCTTAGGTGGCAATCTGGGACTGAACGAGCAGTACTTC

V gene: TRBV30
J gene: TRBJ1-1
D gene: -
clone size: once
CDR3 protein: CAWTYREGTEAFF
CDR3 DNA: TGTGCCTGGACCTACAGGGAGGGGACTGAAGCTTTCTTT